These T cell receptor beta chains were read from a single sample in a study of cytomegalovirus exposure and HLA in healthy donors. Here immunoSEQ multiplex PCR was the method, and the copy in TCRdb shows in-frame clones only, minus some. The sample holds 100,000 to 150,000 clones, approximately 78% seen once. Material: PBMCs. The receptors were sampled from a human donor in good health. Each CDR3 is given without its conserved first and last residue.

len,j_gene,v_gene,CDR3aa
13,TRBJ2-7,TRBV30,AWSGTGKFPYEQY
14,TRBJ1-2,TRBV4-3,ASSQVAGQGSFGYT
13,TRBJ2-2,TRBV19,ASSIGTGRPGELF
14,TRBJ2-7,TRBV19,ASRRGGAGTSYEQY
13,TRBJ1-2,TRBV7-9,ASSLSGDRGYGYT
14,TRBJ1-6,TRBV30,AWSARDPGEGSPLH
14,TRBJ2-2,TRBV5-1,ASSLAGKRGTGELF
12,TRBJ2-3,TRBV5-1,ASSGGSRTDTQY
12,TRBJ1-1,TRBV10-3,AISGGGSFTEAF
14,TRBJ2-3,TRBV9,ASSSATSGITDTQY
13,TRBJ1-1,TRBV6-5,ASSPIAHKSREAF
9,TRBJ2-1,TRBV20-1,SAYNYNEQF
11,TRBJ1-2,TRBV5-1,ASTDQANYGYT
11,TRBJ2-7,TRBV19,ASRAEGAYEQY
13,TRBJ2-1,TRBV7-2,ASSLSQGAIHEQF
13,TRBJ1-1,TRBV2,ASRLYRNLWPEAF
14,TRBJ2-7,TRBV7-2,ASSFLLAGIDYEQY
11,TRBJ1-1,TRBV9,ASSLTAGQEAF
13,TRBJ1-2,TRBV5-1,ASSPGGTANYGYT
16,TRBJ2-3,TRBV4-2,ASSVGTSGTTFTDTQY
10,TRBJ2-3,TRBV10-3,AIRGVTDTQY
13,TRBJ2-7,TRBV28,ASSLRWDRVTEQY
13,TRBJ2-1,TRBV5-4,ASKNGTGTWNEQF
12,TRBJ1-5,TRBV6-5,ASSPPGSNQPQH
16,TRBJ2-3,TRBV9,ASSETGLAGTRTDTQY
13,TRBJ2-1,TRBV6-1,ASSERPLDTFEQF
12,TRBJ2-5,TRBV7-2,ASSLAGAQETQY
12,TRBJ2-7,TRBV27,ASSWLSGGNEQY
17,TRBJ2-1,TRBV30,AWRTIAGLAGGRDNEQF
10,TRBJ2-3,TRBV6-5,ASSRGTDTQY
13,TRBJ2-2,TRBV5-1,ASSLGHPNTGELF
11,TRBJ2-3,TRBV19,ATSDRGGDTQY
14,TRBJ2-1,TRBV4-3,ASSQERASGSNEQF
14,TRBJ2-3,TRBV9,ASSAYEGAGTDTQY
13,TRBJ2-3,TRBV19,ASRSASGHTDTQY
15,TRBJ2-1,TRBV6-4,ASSLGQGTFGYNEQF